The 30 T cell receptor beta chains listed next were all sequenced from one sample in a study of T-cell memory formation after mild COVID-19. TCRdb re-called the 5' RACE reads with MiXCR, one entry per CDR3 protein. Counted here are 350,000 to 450,000 distinct CDR3 sequences, over 15% occurring once; the ten biggest clones make up 7.5% to 10%. Sample: PBMCs or a T cell subset sorted from them (not recorded which). The receptors stem from an adult woman who had mild COVID-19 (a few samples of this study predate the infection). Cell type and time point are not known.

The chain has TRBV29-1 and TRBJ1-1; D is possibly TRBD1 (6 bases). The germline V gene has CDR1 SQVTM and CDR2 ANQGSEA. V was trimmed by 8 bases and J by 4 bases, leaving 14 bases between them. This CDR3 has 12 residues. The CDR3 DNA reads as TGCAGCTACTGGTCGGGGGCCACTGAAGCTTTCTTT. Its translation: CSYWSGATEAFF.

This clonotype was counted between two and nine times. The genes are TRBV3-1 and TRBJ1-5, with 12 bases lining up with TRBD1. Germline V gene lookup returns CDR1 LGHDT and CDR2 YNNKEL (reference sequence). V trimming: 5 bases; J trimming: 7 bases; junction bases outside the gene matches: 6. The CDR3 runs 15 residues. The CDR3 here is CASSTGQGAGQPQHF. The CDR3 nucleotides read TGTGCCAGCAGCACGGGACAGGGGGCAGGACAGCCCCAGCATTTT. The variable domain in full, completed from reference TRBV3-1 and TRBJ1-5, reads DTAVSQTPKYLVTQMGNDKSIKCEQNLGHDTMYWYKQDSKKFLKIMFSYNNKELIINETVPNRFSPKSPDKAHLNLHINSLELGDSAVYFCASSTGQGAGQPQHFGDGTRLSIL.

The V and J genes are TRBV12-3 or TRBV12-4 and TRBJ2-7; D possibly corresponds to TRBD1 (6 bases). The V end was cut by 6 bases, the J end by 5 bases, with 14 bases between. There are 13 residues in the CDR3. CDR3 in amino acids: CASSPTGIHEQYF. The CDR3 nucleotides are TGTGCCAGCAGCCCCACAGGGATCCACGAGCAGTACTTC.

This chain uses TRBV6-9 with TRBJ1-1; possibly TRBD1 for D (6 bases). Looked up from germline, CDR1 is MNHGY and CDR2 is SVAAGI. The ends were cut back, 8 bases at V and 1 base at J, with 11 bases in the middle. The CDR3 loop spans 13 amino acids. The CDR3 bases are TGTGCCAGCCCCATACAGGGGAACACTGAAGCTTTCTTT. Translation: CASPIQGNTEAFF.

The rearrangement uses TRBV9 and TRBJ2-7; D is unresolved. The V gene lost 1 base and the J gene lost 0 bases, with 8 bases spanning the gap. Germline loops: CDR1 SGDLS, CDR2 YYNGEE. The CDR3 consists of 14 residues. The CDR3 loop is CASSVHGSSYEQYF. Here the CDR3 DNA reads TGTGCCAGCAGCGTACACGGTAGCTCCTACGAGCAGTACTTC.

The chain employs TRBV20-1 and TRBJ2-3, with 11 bases aligning to TRBD2. The germline CDR1 and CDR2 sequences are DFQATT and SNEGSKA (reference sequence). V shed 5 bases and J 0 bases; nucleotides not matched to a gene: 10. There are 17 residues in the CDR3. The CDR3 nucleotides are TGCAGTGCTCCCACTAGCGGGGGAGGAGCTAGCACAGATACGCAGTATTTT. Its translation is CSAPTSGGGASTDTQYF.

This sequence joins TRBV29-1 and TRBJ1-1; no firm D call. There are 13 residues in the CDR3. V was cut by 2 bases and J by 7 bases, with 14 bases left in between. The V gene's germline CDR1 is SQVTM and CDR2 ANQGSEA. The CDR3 bases are TGCAGCGTTGAACGGCGGATGAGGTTTGAAGCTTTCTTT. Its translation: CSVERRMRFEAFF. The entire variable domain, with the rest obtained from reference TRBV29-1 and TRBJ1-1, is as follows: SAVISQKPSRDICQRGTSLTIQCQVDSQVTMMFWYRQQPGQSLTLIATANQGSEATYESGFVIDKFPISRPNLTFSTLTVSNMSPEDSSIYLCSVERRMRFEAFFGQGTRLTVV.

The gene calls are TRBV7-2 and TRBJ1-1; D possibly corresponds to TRBD1 (6 bases). The CDR3 sequence is 17 residues long. The germline V gene encodes CDR1 SGHTA and CDR2 FQGNSA. With 1 base removed from V and 1 base from J, the gap between germline ends came to 16 bases. The CDR3 bases are TGTGCCAGCAGCTTAGGTTACCGGGACACGTCGAACACTGAAGCTTTCTTT. It yields the protein CASSLGYRDTSNTEAFF.

The rearrangement joins TRBV4-2 to TRBJ2-3, with no clear D. CDR1 LGHNA and CDR2 YNFKEQ come from the germline V gene. The V end lost 2 bases, the J end lost 4 bases, and 7 bases lay between the germline ends. The CDR3 loop spans 13 amino acids. In DNA, the CDR3 is TGTGCCAGCAGCCAAAACCCCGCAGATACGCAGTATTTT. Amino acid sequence: CASSQNPADTQYF.

This clonotype was observed a handful of times. The chain links TRBV30 to TRBJ1-6, with D possibly matching TRBD1 (5 bases). V lost 0 bases and J 4 bases, leaving 16 bases between the germline ends. From germline, CDR1 is GTSNPN and CDR2 SVGIG (reference sequence). The CDR3 length is 17 residues. Here the CDR3 DNA reads TGTGCCTGGAGTGTGCCCCCCAGGGCTCGGTATAATTCACCCCTCCACTTT. Encoded protein: CAWSVPPRARYNSPLHF.

This chain links TRBV27 with TRBJ1-6; tentatively, D is TRBD1 (6 bases). V was shortened by 5 bases and J by 8 bases, with 10 bases between the two germline ends. Germline CDR1 MNHEY, CDR2 SMNVEV (reference sequence). This CDR3 is 13 amino acids long. The CDR3 is CASSPQGYSPLHF. DNA of the CDR3: TGTGCCAGCAGTCCCCAGGGGTATTCACCCCTCCACTTT.

This clonotype was found a few times. The J gene is TRBJ2-3, the V gene TRBV6-2 or TRBV6-3; no clear D gene. The CDR3 has 12 amino acids. Trimming shortened V by 0 bases and J by 6 bases, and 4 bases separated the two germline ends. Germline V gene sequence: CDR1 MNHEY, CDR2 SVGEGT. The CDR3 loop reads CASSYSKDTQYF. DNA of the CDR3: TGTGCCAGCAGTTACTCGAAGGATACGCAGTATTTT.

This clonotype showed up just a few times. The chain couples TRBV2 to TRBJ1-2; D is uncertain. The CDR3 contains 11 residues. With 10 bases removed from V and 3 bases from J, the gap between germline ends came to 9 bases. Germline loops: CDR1 SNHLY, CDR2 FYNNEI. The CDR3 reads CATSEYYGYTF. The CDR3 nucleotides are TGTGCCACCAGCGAATACTATGGCTACACCTTC.

The chain has TRBV27 and TRBJ2-7; D is perhaps TRBD2 (5 bases). The V gene lost 3 bases and the J gene lost 0 bases, with 15 bases spanning the gap. In germline, CDR1 is MNHEY, CDR2 SMNVEV (reference sequence). The CDR3 length is 16 residues. CDR3 nucleotides: TGTGCCAGCAGTTTGCGGCCCAGCGGCCCCTCCTACGAGCAGTACTTC. This gives the protein CASSLRPSGPSYEQYF.

The chain links TRBV7-2 to TRBJ1-2; D is uncertain. Looked up from germline, CDR1 is SGHTA and CDR2 is FQGNSA. Trimming shortened V by 1 base and J by 5 bases, and 8 bases separated the two germline ends. The CDR3 is made up of 13 amino acids. DNA of the CDR3: TGTGCCAGCAGCTTAGAGTCCCGGTATGGCTACACCTTC. Translating it yields CASSLESRYGYTF.

This chain's CDR3 is CSVDRGGGYEQYF. In nucleotides, the CDR3 is TGCAGCGTTGACCGAGGGGGGGGCTACGAGCAGTACTTC. The rearrangement uses TRBV29-1 and TRBJ2-7; D possibly corresponds to TRBD2 (7 bases). V lost 3 bases and J lost 3, with 12 bases in between. Germline CDR1 and CDR2: SQVTM and ANQGSEA. CDR3 length equals 13 residues.

The genes are TRBV21-1 and TRBJ2-2; the D call of TRBD2 is as the table states it, not checked on the DNA. TRBV21-1 is a known pseudogene. The CDR3 has 18 amino acids. The CDR3 loop is CASSILRGTSSHGGELFF. CDR3 sequence (DNA): TGTGCCAGCAGCATATTAAGGGGCACGAGTAGTCACGGCGGGGAGCTGTTTTTT.

This clonotype was observed a handful of times. The chain joins TRBV6-5 to TRBJ2-5; no firm D call. The CDR3 consists of 15 residues. Germline CDR1 is MNHEY and CDR2 is SVGAGI. V dropped 6 bases and J dropped 2 bases, with 16 bases sitting between them. DNA for the CDR3: TGTGCCAGCAGCCAACGCCAGGCTGTTCAAGAGACCCAGTACTTC. Its protein product is CASSQRQAVQETQYF.

In this sample, this clonotype turned up a few times. This chain uses TRBV24-1 with TRBJ2-3; 7 nucleotides align to TRBD2. CDR1 and CDR2 from the germline V gene are KGHDR and SFDVKD. CDR3 size: 13 residues. Trimming took 8 bases from V and 0 from J; bases not matched to a gene: 1. CDR3 nucleotides: TGTGCCACCACGGGAGGAAGCACAGATACGCAGTATTTT. It yields the protein CATTGGSTDTQYF.

This clonotype was recorded a few times. The chain uses TRBV12-3 or TRBV12-4 and TRBJ2-5, with D possibly being TRBD1 (6 bases). V was cut by 5 bases and J by 5 bases, with 21 bases left in between. The CDR3 totals 16 residues. The chain's CDR3 is CASSPSGTLARETQYF. The CDR3 nucleotides are TGTGCCAGCAGTCCCTCCGGGACACTTGCGAGGGAGACCCAGTACTTC.

The chain employs TRBV5-1 and TRBJ1-2, with D maybe TRBD1 (5 bases). The V end was cut by 3 bases, the J end by 8 bases, with 17 bases between. The CDR3 is 14 residues long. Germline V lookup: CDR1 SGHRS, CDR2 YFSETQ. CDR3 DNA: TGCGCCAGCAGCTCGGGACTGGGGGATAGAGGCTACACCTTC. This sequence encodes CASSSGLGDRGYTF.

V gene TRBV7-6 combines with J gene TRBJ2-2; D unresolved. Trimming took 5 bases from V and 4 from J, leaving 8 bases between them. CDR1 is SGHVS, CDR2 FNYEAQ, per germline. The CDR3 has 13 residues. CDR3 in amino acids: CASSPAATGELFF. Here the CDR3 DNA reads TGTGCCAGCAGCCCCGCGGCCACCGGGGAGCTGTTTTTT.

The chain employs TRBV20-1 and TRBJ2-3; D may be TRBD2 (5 bases). The ends were cut back, 4 bases at V and 4 bases at J, with 12 bases in the middle. This CDR3 has 13 amino acids. Per the germline V gene, CDR1 is DFQATT and CDR2 is SNEGSKA (reference sequence). The CDR3 is CSAKRIDPDTQYF. The CDR3 DNA sequence: TGCAGTGCTAAGCGGATAGACCCAGATACGCAGTATTTT.

This clonotype has more than one count but fewer than ten. This rearrangement joins TRBV19 to TRBJ1-5, with a tentative D call TRBD1 (5 bases). CDR1 LNHDA and CDR2 SQIVND come from the germline V gene (reference sequence). This CDR3 has 12 amino acids. The chain's CDR3 is CATRGTGQPQHF. The CDR3 nucleotides are TGTGCTACTAGGGGAACTGGGCAGCCCCAGCATTTT.

The rearrangement uses TRBV18 and TRBJ1-1; D is unresolved. Trimming left V 4 bases short and J 4 bases short, with 13 bases between. There are 14 residues in the CDR3. The V gene's germline CDR1 is KGHSH and CDR2 LQKENI. Written as DNA, the CDR3 is TGTGCCAGCTCACGATTGGAAAGGGCCACTGAAGCTTTCTTT. Translating gives CASSRLERATEAFF.

This clonotype occurred once. This chain joins TRBV4-2 and TRBJ2-7, with 10 nucleotides matching TRBD2. Unmatched junction bases numbered 4, after V lost 3 bases and J lost 2 bases. The CDR3 is made up of 15 amino acids. In germline, CDR1 is LGHNA, CDR2 YNFKEQ. The CDR3 DNA follows: TGTGCCAGCAGCCAGACCGGGACTAGCGCCTACGAGCAGTACTTC. Residues: CASSQTGTSAYEQYF.

The chain uses TRBV7-9 and TRBJ2-1, with 8 bases that match TRBD2. There are 20 residues in the CDR3. V lost 5 bases and J lost 1; bases outside the gene matches: 19. CDR1 is SEHNR and CDR2 is FQNEAQ in the germline V gene (reference sequence). The CDR3 region has the DNA TGTGCCAGCAGCACAAAGCGGGGGATCTCCCCTCAAGGGTCCTACAATGAGCAGTTCTTC. Residues: CASSTKRGISPQGSYNEQFF.

This clonotype was detected only a few times. The chain carries TRBV7-9 and TRBJ2-1; the D is unclear. The V end was cut by 4 bases, the J end by 8 bases, with 12 bases between. The CDR3 spans 13 residues. Germline-derived CDR1 and CDR2 are SEHNR and FQNEAQ (reference sequence). The CDR3 loop is CASSSSAFYEQFF. CDR3 nucleotide sequence: TGTGCCAGCAGCTCGTCCGCCTTCTATGAGCAGTTCTTC.

This clonotype occurred many times. The CDR3 DNA is TGCGCCAGCAGCATCGGGGCACAAGAGACCCAGTACTTC. Protein sequence: CASSIGAQETQYF. V gene TRBV5-1 combines with J gene TRBJ2-5; D is possibly TRBD1 or TRBD2 (5 bases each). The CDR3 length is 13 residues. V dropped 4 bases and J dropped 2 bases, with 9 bases sitting between them. Germline CDR1 SGHRS, CDR2 YFSETQ.

This clonotype was detected many times. This chain links TRBV7-6 with TRBJ2-1; TRBD2 matches at 14 bases. This CDR3 comprises 19 residues. V lost 2 bases, J lost 3 bases, and 9 bases stayed unmatched. Germline assignment: CDR1 SGHVS and CDR2 FNYEAQ. The CDR3 loop reads CASSLLGTSGSPSYNEQFF. The CDR3 coding sequence is TGTGCCAGCAGCTTATTGGGGACTAGCGGGAGCCCAAGCTACAATGAGCAGTTCTTC.